This T cell receptor beta chain appears in the sequencing data of a study of blood T cell repertoires in COVID-19. Study as a whole: T cells, B-cell-depleted T cells, or PBMCs supplied cDNA or gDNA.

V was trimmed by 4 bases and J by 0 bases, leaving 10 bases between them. CDR3 length: 14 amino acids. In the authors' methods: Nucleated cell counts were estimated from reference gene primer amplification. TCRdb keeps only in-frame clones here, not all; method: immunoSEQ multiplex PCR. D and trimming were read from the DNA, whereas the V and J calls and clone size are those reported in that table. This table holds under 200,000 clones, over 60% found once. This receptor was obtained from a man between 60 and 70 years old with acute or convalescent COVID-19. V and J are TRBV5-3 and TRBJ1-1; no clear D gene. TRBV5-3 is placed among ORFs of uncertain function. Sequencing was performed on peripheral blood. This chain's CDR3 is CARSRTVMNTEAFF. In DNA form, the CDR3 reads TGTGCCAGAAGCAGAACAGTCATGAACACTGAAGCTTTCTTT.